This T cell receptor (beta chain) was found in a study of identical twins. General study results and limits: In beta out-of-frame sequences, the excess sharing between twins was weaker.

Per germline, CDR1 LGHDT and CDR2 YNNKEL (reference sequence). The CDR3 contains 11 residues. Trimming removed 0 bases from V and 15 bases from J; junction bases left unmatched: 2. This clonotype was observed a handful of times. No antigen is known for it. A universal primer site arose from template switching, and cDNA bore unique molecular identifiers. TCRdb called the 5' RACE reads again in MiXCR, with one record for every CDR3 protein. The sample has 650,000 to 800,000 distinct CDR3 sequences, 8.6% seen once; the top ten hold about 0.98%. The same data also went into a second study, on yellow fever vaccine responses in identical twins.

The V and J genes are TRBV3-1 and TRBJ2-4; TRBD1 matches 7 bases. The sequenced sample was PBMCs. This TCR derives from a woman aged 18-35 years in good health. The CDR3 protein is CASSQEGGLYF. CDR3 DNA sequence: TGTGCCAGCAGCCAAGAAGGGGGCCTGTACTTC.